Presented here are 10 T cell receptor beta chains from one specimen sequenced in a study of OX40 agonist ivuxolimab in advanced cancers. The method was the immunoSEQ multiplex PCR assay. TCRdb provides this immuneACCESS table in a form limited to in-frame rearrangements. Some clones are lacking; in checked studies, under half of them reflect an unresolved V gene, and why the rest are absent is not known. The sample yields about 83,000 clones; 85% to 90% were counted once. The ten largest clones represent around 0.7% of the sample. The sequencing used CD4+ or CD8+ T cells sorted from blood, collected in a trial of the OX40 agonist ivuxolimab. The receptors were gathered from an adult with an advanced solid tumor such as melanoma, head and neck, liver or kidney cancer.

This clone came up a few times. The chain is built from TRBV10-3 and TRBJ1-1; 11 positions match TRBD1. V trimming: 8 bases; J trimming: 3 bases; junction bases outside the gene matches: 2. The CDR3 spans 13 residues. CDR1 and CDR2 from the germline V gene are ENHRY and SYGVKD. The CDR3 sequence is CAIGGQGDTEAFF. The DNA for the CDR3 is TGTGCCATCGGGGGACAGGGGGACACTGAAGCTTTCTTT.

This clone came up a few times. V is TRBV28 and J is TRBJ1-5, with no clear D. V shed 5 bases and J shed 5 bases, with 37 bases lying between them. This CDR3 comprises 22 residues. Germline V lookup: CDR1 MDHEN, CDR2 SYDVKM. CDR3: CASSGFWVPGENSRVGDQPQHF. CDR3 bases: TGTGCCAGCAGTGGCTTTTGGGTCCCCGGGGAAAACTCTCGGGTGGGAGATCAGCCCCAGCATTTT.

This rearrangement joins TRBV7-2 to TRBJ1-1; weak D call: TRBD1 (5 bases). The CDR3 runs to 13 residues. The ends were cut back, 5 bases at V and 3 bases at J, with 10 bases in the middle. Germline V lookup: CDR1 SGHTA, CDR2 FQGNSA. The CDR3 loop is CASSLTGDTEAFF. In DNA, the CDR3 is TGTGCCAGCAGCCTAACAGGAGACACTGAAGCTTTCTTT.

This chain joins TRBV19 and TRBJ2-5, with 7 positions matching TRBD2. The junction had 9 bases not matched to a gene; V was cut back by 3 bases and J by 5 bases. The CDR3 length is 15 residues. CDR1 LNHDA and CDR2 SQIVND come from the germline V gene (reference sequence). For the CDR3, the DNA is TGTGCCAGTAGTATCCGGACTAGACCCGGGGAGACCCAGTACTTC. Protein: CASSIRTRPGETQYF.

The chain couples TRBV7-9 to TRBJ1-4, with D maybe TRBD1 (5 bases). The V gene's germline CDR1 is SEHNR and CDR2 FQNEAQ (reference sequence). V was shortened by 4 bases and J by 4 bases, with 13 bases between the two germline ends. The CDR3 is made up of 15 amino acids. The CDR3 nucleotides read TGTGCCAGCAGCTCCGGACGGGGCGTTAATGAAAAACTGTTTTTT. It translates to CASSSGRGVNEKLFF.

The V call is TRBV5-5, the J call TRBJ2-7, with 11 nucleotides matching TRBD1. The junction had 13 bases not matched to a gene; V was cut back by 4 bases and J by 7 bases. The CDR3 contains 16 residues. Germline-derived CDR1 and CDR2 are SGHKS and YYEKEE (reference sequence). The CDR3 region has the DNA TGTGCCAGCAGCACGAGAGGACAGGGGGCAACGTTGGAGCAGTACTTC. This translates into CASSTRGQGATLEQYF.

The DNA of the CDR3 is TGTGCCAGCAGGGTACAGGGGGTCAATGGCTACACCTTC. Translation gives CASRVQGVNGYTF. This chain uses TRBV6-5 with TRBJ1-2, with 8 positions matching TRBD1. The CDR3 runs to 13 residues. J gave up 6 bases and V 6 bases, and 6 bases lay outside the gene matches. CDR1 is MNHEY and CDR2 is SVGAGI in the germline V gene.

The V call is TRBV6-4, the J call TRBJ1-5; no definite D call. Per the germline V gene, CDR1 is MRHNA and CDR2 is SNTAGT. V lost 5 bases and J lost 6, with 26 bases in between. This CDR3 is built from 18 residues. The CDR3 loop is CASSNHRRRLPWGQPQHF. In nucleotides, the CDR3 is TGTGCCAGCAGTAACCACCGACGGAGGCTGCCCTGGGGTCAGCCCCAGCATTTT.

This clone was recorded a few times. The V call is TRBV2, the J call TRBJ2-2, with 8 nucleotides matching TRBD2. J gave up 3 bases and V 4 bases, and 7 bases lay outside the gene matches. The germline V gene encodes CDR1 SNHLY and CDR2 FYNNEI. This CDR3 is built from 16 residues. CDR3 nucleotides: TGTGCCAGCAGTGGGTTAGGACTAGCTGACACCGGGGAGCTGTTTTTT. It yields the protein CASSGLGLADTGELFF.

The chain is built from TRBV7-5 and TRBJ2-3; TRBD2, as called in the table, went unchecked against the DNA. TRBV7-5 constitutes a pseudogene. The CDR3 totals 13 residues. CDR3 protein: CASSGGNTDTQYF. In DNA, the CDR3 is TGTGCCAGCAGCGGCGGGAACACAGATACGCAGTATTTT.